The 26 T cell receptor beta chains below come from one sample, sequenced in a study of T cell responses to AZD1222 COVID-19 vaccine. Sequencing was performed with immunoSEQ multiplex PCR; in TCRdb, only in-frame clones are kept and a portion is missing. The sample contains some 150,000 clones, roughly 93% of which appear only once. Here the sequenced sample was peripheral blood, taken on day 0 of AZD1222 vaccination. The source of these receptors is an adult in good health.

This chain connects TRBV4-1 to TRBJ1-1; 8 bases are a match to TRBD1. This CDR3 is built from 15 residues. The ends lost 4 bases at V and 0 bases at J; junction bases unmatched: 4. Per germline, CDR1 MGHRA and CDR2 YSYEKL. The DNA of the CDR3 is TGCGCCAGCAGCCTCGACAGGGGACTGAACACTGAAGCTTTCTTT. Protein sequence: CASSLDRGLNTEAFF.

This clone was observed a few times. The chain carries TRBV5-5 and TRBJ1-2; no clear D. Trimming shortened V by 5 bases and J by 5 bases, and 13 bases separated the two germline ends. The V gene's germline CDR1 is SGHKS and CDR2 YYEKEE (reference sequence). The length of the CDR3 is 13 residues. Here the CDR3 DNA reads TGTGCCAGCAGTTCGCCCCCCACGTATGGCTACACCTTC. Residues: CASSSPPTYGYTF. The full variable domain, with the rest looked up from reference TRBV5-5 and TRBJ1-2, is DAGVTQSPTHLIKTRGQQVTLRCSPISGHKSVSWYQQVLGQGPQFIFQYYEKEERGRGNFPDRFSARQFPNYSSELNVNALLLGDSALYLCASSSPPTYGYTFGSGTRLTVV.

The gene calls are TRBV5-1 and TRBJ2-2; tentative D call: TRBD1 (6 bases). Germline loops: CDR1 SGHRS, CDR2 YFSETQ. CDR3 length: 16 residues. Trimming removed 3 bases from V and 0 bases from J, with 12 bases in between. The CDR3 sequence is CASSWDGTSNTGELFF. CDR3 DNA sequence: TGCGCCAGCAGCTGGGACGGGACATCGAACACCGGGGAGCTGTTTTTT.

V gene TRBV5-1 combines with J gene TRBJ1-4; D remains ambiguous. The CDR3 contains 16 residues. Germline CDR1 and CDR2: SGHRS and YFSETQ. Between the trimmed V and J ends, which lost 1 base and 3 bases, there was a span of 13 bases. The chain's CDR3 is CASSLRGNEANEKLFF. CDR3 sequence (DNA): TGCGCCAGCAGCTTGCGAGGGAATGAGGCTAATGAAAAACTGTTTTTT. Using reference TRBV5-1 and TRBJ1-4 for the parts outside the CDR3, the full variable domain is KAGVTQTPRYLIKTRGQQVTLSCSPISGHRSVSWYQQTPGQGLQFLFEYFSETQRNKGNFPGRFSGRQFSNSRSEMNVSTLELGDSALYLCASSLRGNEANEKLFFGSGTQLSVL.

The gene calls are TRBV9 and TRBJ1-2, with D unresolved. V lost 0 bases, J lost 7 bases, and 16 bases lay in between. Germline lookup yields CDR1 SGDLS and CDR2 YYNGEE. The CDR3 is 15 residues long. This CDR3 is CASSVVEGVMGGYTF. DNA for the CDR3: TGTGCCAGCAGCGTAGTTGAGGGCGTCATGGGTGGCTACACCTTC.

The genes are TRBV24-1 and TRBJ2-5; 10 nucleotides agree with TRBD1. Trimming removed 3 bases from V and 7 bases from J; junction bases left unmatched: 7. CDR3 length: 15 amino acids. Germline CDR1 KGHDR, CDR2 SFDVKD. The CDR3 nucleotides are TGTGCCACCAGTGATCCCCGACAGGGGGCTGGGACCCAGTACTTC. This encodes CATSDPRQGAGTQYF.

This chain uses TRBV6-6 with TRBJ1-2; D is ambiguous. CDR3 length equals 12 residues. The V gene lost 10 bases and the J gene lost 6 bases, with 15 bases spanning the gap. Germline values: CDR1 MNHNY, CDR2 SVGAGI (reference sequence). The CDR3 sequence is CATTLGRDGYTF. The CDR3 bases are TGTGCCACCACCTTAGGGCGGGATGGCTACACCTTC.

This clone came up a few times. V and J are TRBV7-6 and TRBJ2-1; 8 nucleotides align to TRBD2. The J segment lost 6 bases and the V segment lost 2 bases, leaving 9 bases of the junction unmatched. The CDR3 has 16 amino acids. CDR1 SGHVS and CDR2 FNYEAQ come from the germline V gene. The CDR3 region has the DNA TGTGCCAGCAGCTTACGCCGGATAGCGGGGATCAATGAGCAGTTCTTC. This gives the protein CASSLRRIAGINEQFF.

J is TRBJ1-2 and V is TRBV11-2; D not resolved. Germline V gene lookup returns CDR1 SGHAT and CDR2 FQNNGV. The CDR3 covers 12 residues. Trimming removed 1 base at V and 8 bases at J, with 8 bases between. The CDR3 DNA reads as TGTGCCAGCAGCTTAGGGGCAGGAGGCTACACCTTC. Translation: CASSLGAGGYTF.

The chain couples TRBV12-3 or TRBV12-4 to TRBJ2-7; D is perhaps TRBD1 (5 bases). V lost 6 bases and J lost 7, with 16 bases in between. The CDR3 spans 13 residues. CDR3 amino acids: CASSRDRGSEQYF. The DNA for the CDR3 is TGTGCCAGCAGCCGCGACAGAGGTAGTGAGCAGTACTTC.

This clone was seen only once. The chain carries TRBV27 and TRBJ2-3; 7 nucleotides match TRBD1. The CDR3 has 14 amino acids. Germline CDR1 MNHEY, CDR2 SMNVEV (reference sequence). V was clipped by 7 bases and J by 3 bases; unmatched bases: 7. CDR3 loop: CASTLGQDTDTQYF. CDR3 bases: TGTGCCAGCACCTTAGGACAGGATACAGATACGCAGTATTTT.

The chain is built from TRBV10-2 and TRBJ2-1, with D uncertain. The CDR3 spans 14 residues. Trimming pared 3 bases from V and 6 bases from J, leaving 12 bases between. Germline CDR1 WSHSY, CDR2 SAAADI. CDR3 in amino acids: CASSERMISNEQFF. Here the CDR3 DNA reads TGCGCCAGCAGTGAACGGATGATCAGCAATGAGCAGTTCTTC.

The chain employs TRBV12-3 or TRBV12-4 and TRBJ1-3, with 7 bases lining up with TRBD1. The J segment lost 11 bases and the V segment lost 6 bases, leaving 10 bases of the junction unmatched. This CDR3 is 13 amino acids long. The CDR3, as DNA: TGTGCCAGCAGCCTATTCGGTGGACAGGCCATATATTTT. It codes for CASSLFGGQAIYF.

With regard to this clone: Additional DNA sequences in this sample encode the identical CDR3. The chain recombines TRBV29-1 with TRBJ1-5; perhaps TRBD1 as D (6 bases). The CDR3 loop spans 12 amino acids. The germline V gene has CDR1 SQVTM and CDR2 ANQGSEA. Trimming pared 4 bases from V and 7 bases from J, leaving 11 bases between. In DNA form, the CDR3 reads TGCAGCGTTGGGGGGGGCGGGCAGCCCCAGCATTTT. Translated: CSVGGGGQPQHF.

The CDR3 sequence: CASSYSGGFNEKLFF. The CDR3 nucleotides read TGTGCCAGCAGTTACTCGGGTGGGTTTAATGAAAAACTGTTTTTT. V is TRBV6-2 or TRBV6-3 and J is TRBJ1-4; D remains unclear. From germline, CDR1 is MNHEY and CDR2 SVGEGT. The CDR3 contains 15 residues. V was cut by 0 bases and J by 4 bases, with 9 bases left in between.

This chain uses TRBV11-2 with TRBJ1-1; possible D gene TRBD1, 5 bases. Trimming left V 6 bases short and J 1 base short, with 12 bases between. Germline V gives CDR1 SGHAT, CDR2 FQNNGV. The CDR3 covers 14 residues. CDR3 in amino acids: CASRHNQGNTEAFF. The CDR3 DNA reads TGTGCCAGCAGACACAATCAGGGGAACACTGAAGCTTTCTTT.

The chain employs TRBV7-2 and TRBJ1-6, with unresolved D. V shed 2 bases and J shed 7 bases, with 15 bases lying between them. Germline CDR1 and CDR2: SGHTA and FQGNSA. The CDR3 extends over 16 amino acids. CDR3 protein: CASSLSDGIFNSPLHF. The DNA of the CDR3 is TGTGCCAGCAGCTTATCGGACGGGATCTTCAATTCACCCCTCCACTTT.

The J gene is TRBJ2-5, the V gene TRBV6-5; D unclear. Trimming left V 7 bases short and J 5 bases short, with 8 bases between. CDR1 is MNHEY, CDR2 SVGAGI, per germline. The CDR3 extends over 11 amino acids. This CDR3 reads CASTKGETQYF. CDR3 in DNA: TGTGCCAGCACGAAAGGGGAGACCCAGTACTTC.

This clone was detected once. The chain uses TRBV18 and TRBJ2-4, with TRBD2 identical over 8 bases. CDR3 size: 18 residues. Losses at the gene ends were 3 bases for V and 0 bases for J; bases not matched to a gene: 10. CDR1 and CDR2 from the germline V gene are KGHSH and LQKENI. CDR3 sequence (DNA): TGTGCCAGCTCACCCGTGCCTAGCGGGTTAATAGCCAAAAACATTCAGTACTTC. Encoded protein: CASSPVPSGLIAKNIQYF.

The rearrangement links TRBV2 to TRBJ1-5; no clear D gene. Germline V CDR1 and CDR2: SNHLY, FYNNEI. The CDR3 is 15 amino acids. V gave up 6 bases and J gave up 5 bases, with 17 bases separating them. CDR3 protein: CASSLREAGYQPQHF. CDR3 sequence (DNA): TGTGCCAGCAGCCTCCGTGAGGCGGGCTATCAGCCCCAGCATTTT.

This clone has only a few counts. The CDR3 bases are TGTGCCAGCAGCCTCTCTGGAAACACCATATATTTT. It specifies CASSLSGNTIYF. The chain employs TRBV2 and TRBJ1-3; D not resolved. From germline, CDR1 is SNHLY and CDR2 FYNNEI. This CDR3 spans 12 amino acids. Trimming left V 6 bases short and J 0 bases short, with 3 bases between.

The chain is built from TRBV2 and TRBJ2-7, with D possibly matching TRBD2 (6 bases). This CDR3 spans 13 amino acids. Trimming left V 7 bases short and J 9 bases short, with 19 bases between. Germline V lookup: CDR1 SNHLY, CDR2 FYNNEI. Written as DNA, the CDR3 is TGTGCCAGCAAGGGACTCTTTCCACGGGGGCAGTACTTC. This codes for CASKGLFPRGQYF.

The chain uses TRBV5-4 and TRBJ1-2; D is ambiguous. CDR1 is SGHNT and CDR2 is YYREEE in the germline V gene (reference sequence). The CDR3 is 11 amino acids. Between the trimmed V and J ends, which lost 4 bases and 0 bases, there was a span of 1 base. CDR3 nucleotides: TGTGCCAGCAGCACTAACTATGGCTACACCTTC. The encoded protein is CASSTNYGYTF. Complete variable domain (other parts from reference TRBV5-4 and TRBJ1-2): ETGVTQSPTHLIKTRGQQVTLRCSSQSGHNTVSWYQQALGQGPQFIFQYYREEENGRGNFPPRFSGLQFPNYSSELNVNALELDDSALYLCASSTNYGYTFGSGTRLTVV.

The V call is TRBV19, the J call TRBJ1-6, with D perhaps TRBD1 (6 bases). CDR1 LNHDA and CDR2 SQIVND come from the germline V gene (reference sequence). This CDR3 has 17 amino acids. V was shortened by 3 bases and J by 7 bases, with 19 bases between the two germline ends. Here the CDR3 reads CASSIGLGQGHNSPLHF. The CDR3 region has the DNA TGTGCCAGTAGTATCGGGTTGGGGCAGGGGCACAATTCACCCCTCCACTTT.

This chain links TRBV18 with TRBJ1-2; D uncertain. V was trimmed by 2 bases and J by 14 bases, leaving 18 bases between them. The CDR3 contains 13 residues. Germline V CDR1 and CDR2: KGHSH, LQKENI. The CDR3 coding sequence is TGTGCCAGCTCACCAACGGCAGCCCGGAGTGTGACCTTC. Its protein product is CASSPTAARSVTF.

The CDR3 is CASSLDREYEQYF. CDR3 bases: TGTGCCAGCAGCTTGGACAGAGAATACGAGCAGTACTTC. The chain joins TRBV5-4 to TRBJ2-7; D not certain. Germline V gene data show CDR1 as SGHNT and CDR2 as YYREEE (reference sequence). This CDR3 spans 13 amino acids. Trimming left V 0 bases short and J 4 bases short, with 8 bases between.